A single sample gave rise to the 27 T cell receptor beta chains below, sequenced in a study of T cells in Graves' hyperthyroidism and ophthalmopathy. Researchers amplified the TCR beta CDR3 regions from RNA transcripts. Initially, a first-round RT-PCR of the TCR CDR3 employed the HTBI primer set. TCRdb independently ran MiXCR on the multiplex PCR reads; one entry per CDR3 protein. This table holds 600,000 to 750,000 distinct CDR3 sequences, 17% found once. Sequenced sample: blood. The receptors come from a man aged 50 or older with Graves' hyperthyroidism.

The chain has TRBV19 and TRBJ1-1, with unresolved D. V lost 5 bases and J lost 0, with 7 bases in between. Germline CDR1 LNHDA, CDR2 SQIVND (reference sequence). The CDR3 length is 13 residues. The CDR3 DNA follows: TGTGCCAGTAGTGAGAGGATGAACACTGAAGCTTTCTTT. It specifies CASSERMNTEAFF.

This clonotype was picked up a small number of times. The chain links TRBV6-5 to TRBJ2-1; D is possibly TRBD1 or TRBD2 (5 bases each). This CDR3 comprises 16 residues. In germline, CDR1 is MNHEY, CDR2 SVGAGI. V lost 2 bases to trimming and J lost 4 bases, with 15 bases between them. The CDR3 sequence: CASSYTTTGPYNEQFF. Here the CDR3 DNA reads TGTGCCAGCAGTTACACTACAACGGGGCCGTACAATGAGCAGTTCTTC.

This clonotype was found many times. The rearrangement links TRBV5-1 to TRBJ1-4; D is unclear. Germline assignment: CDR1 SGHRS and CDR2 YFSETQ. V was clipped by 5 bases and J by 5 bases, with 10 bases between them. This CDR3 is 13 amino acids long. In DNA form, the CDR3 reads TGCGCCAGCAGTGAGGGATGGAATGAAAAACTGTTTTTT. This encodes CASSEGWNEKLFF.

This clonotype was detected many times. CDR3 residues: CASSVAGVREQYF. The CDR3 bases are TGTGCCAGCAGTGTAGCGGGAGTGCGCGAGCAGTACTTC. The genes are TRBV2 and TRBJ2-7, with 9 positions matching TRBD2. With 4 bases clipped from V and 6 bases from J, the junction kept 4 bases outside the gene matches. From germline, CDR1 is SNHLY and CDR2 FYNNEI. The CDR3 runs 13 residues.

The J gene is TRBJ2-5, the V gene TRBV18; D might be TRBD1 (6 bases). The CDR3 extends over 15 amino acids. Germline CDR1 and CDR2: KGHSH and LQKENI. V was pared by 2 bases and J by 1 base, with 11 bases between. The CDR3 DNA sequence: TGTGCCAGCTCACCAATCCGAGGGGGCCAAGAGACCCAGTACTTC. Its translation is CASSPIRGGQETQYF.

This clonotype was counted at least ten times. V is TRBV11-1 and J is TRBJ2-1; no reliable D call. CDR3 length equals 15 residues. With 2 bases removed from V and 3 bases from J, the gap between germline ends came to 11 bases. Germline lookup yields CDR1 SGHAT and CDR2 FQDESV (reference sequence). The CDR3 nucleotides read TGTGCCAGCAGCTTAAGAAGCACGCGCTACAATGAGCAGTTCTTC. Translated, it gives CASSLRSTRYNEQFF.

This clonotype was seen many times. V gene TRBV11-2 combines with J gene TRBJ2-7; no clear D gene. The CDR3 runs 15 residues. Germline lookup yields CDR1 SGHAT and CDR2 FQNNGV. Trimming removed 7 bases from V and 5 bases from J, with 21 bases in between. In DNA form, the CDR3 reads TGTGCCAGCAACTACCCCCACTCGCTCGAAGACGAGCAGTACTTC. Translating it yields CASNYPHSLEDEQYF.

This clonotype came up many times. The J gene is TRBJ2-6, the V gene TRBV6-2 or TRBV6-3; possible D gene TRBD1, 6 bases. Germline V gives CDR1 MNHEY, CDR2 SVGEGT. V was clipped by 6 bases and J by 0 bases, with 15 bases between them. This CDR3 is built from 17 residues. CDR3 region: CASRASGTFSGANVLTF. DNA for the CDR3: TGTGCCAGCAGAGCATCCGGGACATTCTCTGGGGCCAACGTCCTGACTTTC.

The chain combines TRBV29-1 with TRBJ1-1; 8 bases fit TRBD1. V lost 7 bases and J lost 7; bases outside the gene matches: 11. Germline V lookup: CDR1 SQVTM, CDR2 ANQGSEA. CDR3 size: 13 residues. The DNA of the CDR3 is TGCAGCGCTTTCCCGGGACAGGCAATTGAAGCTTTCTTT. This sequence encodes CSAFPGQAIEAFF.

This clonotype appeared many times. V and J are TRBV20-1 and TRBJ1-5; TRBD1 is a possible D gene (6 bases). V lost 0 bases and J lost 4, with 13 bases in between. Germline V CDR1 and CDR2: DFQATT, SNEGSKA (reference sequence). The CDR3 runs 15 residues. CDR3 protein: CSARDLRTVNQPQHF. CDR3 sequence (DNA): TGCAGTGCTAGAGATTTACGGACAGTAAATCAGCCCCAGCATTTT.

This clonotype was detected many times. This rearrangement joins TRBV11-2 to TRBJ2-7; 7 bases match TRBD1. V was clipped by 5 bases and J by 7 bases; unmatched bases: 14. The CDR3 loop spans 15 amino acids. From germline, CDR1 is SGHAT and CDR2 FQNNGV. The CDR3 spells CASSGERGRVREQYF. The CDR3 DNA reads TGTGCCAGCAGCGGGGAGAGGGGGCGAGTGAGAGAGCAGTACTTC.

This clonotype appeared a few times. This chain links TRBV20-1 with TRBJ1-3, with TRBD1 as a possible D gene (5 bases). There are 13 residues in the CDR3. Germline-derived CDR1 and CDR2 are DFQATT and SNEGSKA (reference sequence). Trimming pared 5 bases from V and 0 bases from J, leaving 8 bases between. This chain's CDR3 is CSALGRSGNTIYF. CDR3 DNA sequence: TGCAGTGCTTTGGGGCGCTCTGGAAACACCATATATTTT.

The V and J genes are TRBV5-1 and TRBJ2-2; D perhaps matches TRBD1 (5 bases). Trimming stripped 0 bases from V and 3 bases from J, with 9 bases between. Looked up from germline, CDR1 is SGHRS and CDR2 is YFSETQ. This CDR3 has 15 amino acids. The CDR3 loop reads CASSLERGDTGELFF. The DNA for the CDR3 is TGCGCCAGCAGCTTGGAAAGGGGTGACACCGGGGAGCTGTTTTTT.

The table lists this clonotype with many counts. The V and J genes are TRBV27 and TRBJ1-1; D is unresolved. Germline CDR1 is MNHEY and CDR2 is SMNVEV (reference sequence). The CDR3 extends over 15 amino acids. Trimming left V 5 bases short and J 1 base short, with 14 bases between. The CDR3 region has the DNA TGTGCCAGCAGTCCTTACCAGGTGGAGAACACTGAAGCTTTCTTT. Translating gives CASSPYQVENTEAFF.

This clonotype was counted ten times or more. This chain connects TRBV7-8 to TRBJ2-2; a weak D match, TRBD2 (6 bases). This CDR3 has 15 residues. The germline gives CDR1 SGHVS, CDR2 FQNEAQ. With 5 bases removed from V and 3 bases from J, the gap between germline ends came to 13 bases. The CDR3 sequence is CASSTGSGHTGELFF. The CDR3 nucleotides are TGTGCCAGCAGCACCGGGAGCGGGCACACCGGGGAGCTGTTTTTT.

This clonotype was detected a few times. The chain carries TRBV10-1 and TRBJ2-3, with 13 bases aligning to TRBD2. Germline assignment: CDR1 WNHNN and CDR2 SYGVQD (reference sequence). The CDR3 runs to 16 residues. The junction had 3 bases not matched to a gene; V was cut back by 4 bases and J by 2 bases. Here the CDR3 reads CASSAGTSGTTDTQYF. The CDR3 region has the DNA TGCGCCAGCAGTGCCGGGACTAGCGGGACCACAGATACGCAGTATTTT.

This clonotype was counted many times. The chain joins TRBV28 to TRBJ1-1; 7 nucleotides line up with TRBD1. The CDR3 is 15 residues long. Unmatched junction bases numbered 8, after V lost 6 bases and J lost 1 base. The germline CDR1 and CDR2 sequences are MDHEN and SYDVKM. The CDR3 reads CASSSAGGENTEAFF. The CDR3 nucleotides read TGTGCCAGCAGCTCTGCAGGGGGGGAGAACACTGAAGCTTTCTTT.

This clonotype was recorded many times. The V gene is TRBV5-1, the J gene TRBJ2-1; the match to TRBD2 covers 11 bases. V shed 4 bases, J shed 4 bases, and the junction held 7 bases outside the gene matches. Germline-derived CDR1 and CDR2 are SGHRS and YFSETQ. The CDR3 is 16 amino acids. CDR3 bases: TGCGCCAGCAGCCCTCTACTAGCGGGAGTTTACAATGAGCAGTTCTTC. This sequence encodes CASSPLLAGVYNEQFF.

Many counts were recorded for this clonotype. The chain couples TRBV7-2 to TRBJ2-1; 9 bases match TRBD2. The CDR3 spans 18 residues. Germline V CDR1 and CDR2: SGHTA, FQGNSA. Trimming took 2 bases from V and 2 from J; bases not matched to a gene: 10. CDR3 bases: TGTGCCAGCAGCTTAAAGAGGTTGGCGGGAGGGCCCTACAATGAGCAGTTCTTC. It is translated as CASSLKRLAGGPYNEQFF.

DNA of the CDR3: TGCAGTACAGGGGGCGCCGGCACCGGGGAGCTGTTTTTT. It yields the protein CSTGGAGTGELFF. The chain combines TRBV20-1 with TRBJ2-2; 9 nucleotides line up with TRBD1. Trimming at V came to 8 bases and at J to 4 bases, leaving 5 bases not matched to a gene. Germline V gene sequence: CDR1 DFQATT, CDR2 SNEGSKA (reference sequence). The CDR3 loop spans 13 amino acids.

The chain couples TRBV6-2 or TRBV6-3 to TRBJ1-4; D remains unclear. CDR1 is MNHEY and CDR2 is SVGEGT in the germline V gene. This CDR3 comprises 16 residues. The V end lost 5 bases, the J end lost 2 bases, and 15 bases lay between the germline ends. The CDR3 region has the DNA TGTGCCAGCAGTGGAAAGAGCAGAGCGACTAATGAAAAACTGTTTTTT. Translating gives CASSGKSRATNEKLFF.

This clonotype has a count of ten or more. This chain uses TRBV20-1 with TRBJ1-5, with D possibly being TRBD1 (6 bases). This CDR3 has 13 residues. Germline loops: CDR1 DFQATT, CDR2 SNEGSKA (reference sequence). V was shortened by 6 bases and J by 3 bases, with 12 bases between the two germline ends. The DNA for the CDR3 is TGCAGTGCAATTGGGACAATCAATCAGCCCCAGCATTTT. This sequence encodes CSAIGTINQPQHF.

V is TRBV6-5 and J is TRBJ2-3; TRBD2 matches at 11 bases. This CDR3 spans 16 amino acids. The germline gives CDR1 MNHEY, CDR2 SVGAGI. Germline trimming cut 4 bases from V and 6 bases from J; bases unmatched to any gene: 9. The CDR3 DNA is TGTGCCAGCAGTTCCCTAGCGGGAGGCGCTAGGGATACGCAGTATTTT. Translation gives CASSSLAGGARDTQYF.

This clonotype has ten or more counts. V is TRBV27 and J is TRBJ2-3; D is unclear. Trimming stripped 4 bases from V and 2 bases from J, with 13 bases between. Germline values: CDR1 MNHEY, CDR2 SMNVEV (reference sequence). The CDR3 spans 15 residues. CDR3 residues: CASSSLQTLTDTQYF. The CDR3 region has the DNA TGTGCCAGCAGTTCCCTACAGACCCTCACAGATACGCAGTATTTT.

This clonotype appeared many times. The chain employs TRBV11-1 and TRBJ2-3; D not resolved. Trimming removed 5 bases at V and 3 bases at J, with 15 bases between. CDR3 size: 15 residues. Germline V lookup: CDR1 SGHAT, CDR2 FQDESV (reference sequence). In nucleotides, the CDR3 is TGTGCCAGCAGCCCCCCAGCTTCTGGGACAGATACGCAGTATTTT. This sequence encodes CASSPPASGTDTQYF. Combining the CDR3 with reference TRBV11-1 and TRBJ2-3 gives the whole variable domain EAEVAQSPRYKITEKSQAVAFWCDPISGHATLYWYRQILGQGPELLVQFQDESVVDDSQLPKDRFSAERLKGVDSTLKIQPAELGDSAMYLCASSPPASGTDTQYFGPGTRLTVL.

There are a few counts of this clonotype. V is TRBV7-9 and J is TRBJ2-3, with TRBD2 identical over 15 bases. The CDR3 has 19 amino acids. V was pared by 2 bases and J by 3 bases, with 9 bases of the junction left unmatched. Germline values: CDR1 SEHNR, CDR2 FQNEAQ (reference sequence). In DNA form, the CDR3 reads TGTGCCAGCAGCTTACCCCCCCGGACTAGCGGGAGGGGGACAGATACGCAGTATTTT. It yields the protein CASSLPPRTSGRGTDTQYF.

This clonotype was detected a few times. V gene TRBV19 combines with J gene TRBJ1-5; a possible D gene is TRBD1 (6 bases). Germline values: CDR1 LNHDA, CDR2 SQIVND (reference sequence). Trimming took 5 bases from V and 1 from J, leaving 15 bases between them. CDR3 length equals 16 residues. The DNA of the CDR3 is TGTGCCAGTAGTTTTTCCGGGACATCGAGCAATCAGCCCCAGCATTTT. Its protein product is CASSFSGTSSNQPQHF.